This is a list of T cell receptor beta chains from one sample in a study of blood T cell repertoires in COVID-19. Assay: immunoSEQ multiplex PCR; the TCRdb copy retains only in-frame clones and omits some. The data hold about 200,000 clones, with more than 80% observed a single time. Sequenced: peripheral blood. Receptors originate from a woman aged 80 or older with acute or convalescent COVID-19. Each CDR3 is given with its conserved first and last residue. Fields, in order: V gene, D gene, J gene, CDR3 protein. A D gene is named only where the DNA matches it firmly.

V gene: TRBV18; D gene: TRBD1; J gene: TRBJ1-1; CDR3 protein: CASSPGQGGMGAFF
V gene: TRBV6-5; D gene: -; J gene: TRBJ1-6; CDR3 protein: CASTDGPGIQPLHF
V gene: TRBV29-1; D gene: -; J gene: TRBJ2-1; CDR3 protein: CSVGTTVDEQFF
V gene: TRBV7-2; D gene: -; J gene: TRBJ2-7; CDR3 protein: CASSTAPWGGPYEQYF
V gene: TRBV4-1; D gene: TRBD2; J gene: TRBJ2-5; CDR3 protein: CASSQAWGLAETQYF
V gene: TRBV27; D gene: TRBD2; J gene: TRBJ2-2; CDR3 protein: CASSLPSGRAGTGELFF
V gene: TRBV5-8; D gene: -; J gene: TRBJ2-7; CDR3 protein: CASSSVDEQYF
V gene: TRBV29-1; D gene: TRBD2; J gene: TRBJ2-1; CDR3 protein: CHGGSGRPAMYEQFF
V gene: TRBV4-3; D gene: -; J gene: TRBJ2-2; CDR3 protein: CASSQDPTGIGELFF
V gene: TRBV10-3; D gene: -; J gene: TRBJ2-1; CDR3 protein: CATREGVARYNEQFF
V gene: TRBV24-1; D gene: TRBD1; J gene: TRBJ1-2; CDR3 protein: CATSDFGGQGAQGYTF
V gene: TRBV2; D gene: -; J gene: TRBJ1-2; CDR3 protein: CASSNTGLGGYTF
V gene: TRBV6-5; D gene: TRBD1; J gene: TRBJ1-1; CDR3 protein: CASSTGQGANTEAFF
V gene: TRBV10-1; D gene: TRBD1; J gene: TRBJ2-2; CDR3 protein: CASTQGVTGELFF
V gene: TRBV28; D gene: TRBD1; J gene: TRBJ1-4; CDR3 protein: CASSRPGTGAEKLFF
V gene: TRBV27; D gene: TRBD1; J gene: TRBJ1-2; CDR3 protein: CASRPGQGAFYGYTF
V gene: TRBV4-1; D gene: -; J gene: TRBJ1-5; CDR3 protein: CASSQEGSRNQPQHF
V gene: TRBV6-2/TRBV6-3; D gene: TRBD2; J gene: TRBJ2-7; CDR3 protein: CASSYSTLAGGPHYEQYF
V gene: TRBV9; D gene: -; J gene: TRBJ2-1; CDR3 protein: CASSVSGSYNEQFF
V gene: TRBV7-8; D gene: -; J gene: TRBJ1-4; CDR3 protein: CASSPTRTREKLFF
V gene: TRBV27; D gene: -; J gene: TRBJ2-7; CDR3 protein: CASSRFLLSSYEQYF
V gene: TRBV11-2; D gene: TRBD2; J gene: TRBJ2-1; CDR3 protein: CASRLTSGSYNEQFF
V gene: TRBV28; D gene: TRBD1; J gene: TRBJ1-1; CDR3 protein: CASSFMGQGWGTEAFF
V gene: TRBV9; D gene: -; J gene: TRBJ1-1; CDR3 protein: CASSVQENTEAFF
V gene: TRBV10-3; D gene: TRBD1; J gene: TRBJ2-7; CDR3 protein: CAIRRDSTYEQYF
V gene: TRBV5-1; D gene: TRBD1; J gene: TRBJ1-2; CDR3 protein: CASSLEGAGGYTF
V gene: TRBV5-1; D gene: TRBD2; J gene: TRBJ2-3; CDR3 protein: CASRPLAGGSDTQYF